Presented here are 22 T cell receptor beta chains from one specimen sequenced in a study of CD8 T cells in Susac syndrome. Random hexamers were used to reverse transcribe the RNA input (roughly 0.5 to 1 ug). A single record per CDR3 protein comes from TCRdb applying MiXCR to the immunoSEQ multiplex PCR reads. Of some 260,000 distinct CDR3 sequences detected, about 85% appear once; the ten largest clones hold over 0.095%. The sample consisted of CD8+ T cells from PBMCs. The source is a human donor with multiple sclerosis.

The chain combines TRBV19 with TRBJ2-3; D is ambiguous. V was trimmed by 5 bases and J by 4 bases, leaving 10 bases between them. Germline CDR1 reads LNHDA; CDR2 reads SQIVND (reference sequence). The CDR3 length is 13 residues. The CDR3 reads CASSPGVADTQYF. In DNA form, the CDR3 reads TGTGCCAGTAGTCCAGGAGTGGCAGATACGCAGTATTTT.

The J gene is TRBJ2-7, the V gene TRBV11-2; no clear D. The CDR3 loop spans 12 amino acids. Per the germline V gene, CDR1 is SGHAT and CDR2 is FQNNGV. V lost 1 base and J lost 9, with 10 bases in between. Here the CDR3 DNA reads TGTGCCAGCAGCTTAGGCGCTAGGGTGCAGTACTTC. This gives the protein CASSLGARVQYF.

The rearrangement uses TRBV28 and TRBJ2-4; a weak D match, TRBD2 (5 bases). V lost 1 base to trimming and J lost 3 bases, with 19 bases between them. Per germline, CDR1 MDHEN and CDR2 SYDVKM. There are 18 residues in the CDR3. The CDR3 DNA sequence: TGTGCCAGCAGTTTATTCCCCCCGGTGGGCGGAGGCAAAAACATTCAGTACTTC. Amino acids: CASSLFPPVGGGKNIQYF.

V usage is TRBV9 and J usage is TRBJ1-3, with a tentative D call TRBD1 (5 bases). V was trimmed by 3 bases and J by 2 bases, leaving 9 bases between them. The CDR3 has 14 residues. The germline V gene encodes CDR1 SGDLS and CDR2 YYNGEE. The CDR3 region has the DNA TGTGCCAGCAGCGGTGGGGGGACTGGAAACACCATATATTTT. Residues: CASSGGGTGNTIYF.

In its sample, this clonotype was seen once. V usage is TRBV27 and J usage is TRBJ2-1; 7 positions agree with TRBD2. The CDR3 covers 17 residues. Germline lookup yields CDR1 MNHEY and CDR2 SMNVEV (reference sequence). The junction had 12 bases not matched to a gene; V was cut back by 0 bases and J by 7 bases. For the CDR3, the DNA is TGTGCCAGCAGTTTATCGGCGGGAGAATGGGGCGGAAATGAGCAGTTCTTC. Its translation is CASSLSAGEWGGNEQFF.

This chain's CDR3 is CASTSGITYEQYF. As DNA, the CDR3 is TGTGCCAGCACCAGCGGGATCACCTACGAGCAGTACTTC. The genes are TRBV5-6 and TRBJ2-7; 7 positions agree with TRBD2. V trimming: 6 bases; J trimming: 2 bases; junction bases outside the gene matches: 5. Germline V gene sequence: CDR1 SGHDT, CDR2 YYEEEE. This CDR3 is 13 amino acids long.

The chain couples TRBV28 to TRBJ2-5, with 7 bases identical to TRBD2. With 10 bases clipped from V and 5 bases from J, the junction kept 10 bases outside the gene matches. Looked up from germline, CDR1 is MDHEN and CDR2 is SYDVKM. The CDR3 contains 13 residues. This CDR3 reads CATSQVGGETQYF. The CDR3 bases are TGTGCCACCAGCCAGGTGGGAGGGGAGACCCAGTACTTC.

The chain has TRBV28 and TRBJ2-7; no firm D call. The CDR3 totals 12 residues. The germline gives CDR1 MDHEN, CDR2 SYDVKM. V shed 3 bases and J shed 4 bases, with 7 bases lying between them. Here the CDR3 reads CASSFSFYEQYF. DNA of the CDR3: TGTGCCAGCAGTTTCTCCTTTTACGAGCAGTACTTC.

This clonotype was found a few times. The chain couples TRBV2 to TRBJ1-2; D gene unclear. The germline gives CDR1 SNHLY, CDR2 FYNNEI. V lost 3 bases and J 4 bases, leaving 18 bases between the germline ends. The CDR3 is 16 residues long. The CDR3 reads CASSDVVEALGYGYTF. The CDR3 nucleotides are TGTGCCAGCAGTGATGTTGTGGAGGCCCTAGGCTATGGCTACACCTTC.

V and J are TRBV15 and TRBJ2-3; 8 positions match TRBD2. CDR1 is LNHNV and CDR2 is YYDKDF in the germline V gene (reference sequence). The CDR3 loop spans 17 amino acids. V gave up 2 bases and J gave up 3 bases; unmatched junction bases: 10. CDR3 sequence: CATSRHQGLVATDTQYF. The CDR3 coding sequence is TGTGCCACCAGCAGACACCAGGGACTAGTCGCAACAGATACGCAGTATTTT.

CDR3: CASSPSEYSNQPQHF. Here the CDR3 DNA reads TGTGCCAGCAGTCCCTCCGAGTATAGCAATCAGCCCCAGCATTTT. The chain carries TRBV27 and TRBJ1-5; D is ambiguous. Germline values: CDR1 MNHEY, CDR2 SMNVEV (reference sequence). This CDR3 has 15 residues. V lost 5 bases and J 0 bases, leaving 11 bases between the germline ends.

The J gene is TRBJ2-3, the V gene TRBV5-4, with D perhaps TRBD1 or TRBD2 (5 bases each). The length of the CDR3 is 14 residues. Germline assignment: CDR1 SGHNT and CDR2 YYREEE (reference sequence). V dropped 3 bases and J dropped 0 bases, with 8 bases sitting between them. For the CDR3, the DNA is TGTGCCAGCAGCTGGGACGGCAGCACAGATACGCAGTATTTT. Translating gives CASSWDGSTDTQYF.

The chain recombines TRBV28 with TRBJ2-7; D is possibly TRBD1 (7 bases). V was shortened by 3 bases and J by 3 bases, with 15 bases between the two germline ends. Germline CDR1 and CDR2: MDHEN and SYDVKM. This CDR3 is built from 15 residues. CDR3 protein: CASSFPQGGYYEQYF. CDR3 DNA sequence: TGTGCCAGCAGTTTCCCCCAGGGGGGTTACTACGAGCAGTACTTC. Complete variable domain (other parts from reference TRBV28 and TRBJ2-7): DVKVTQSSRYLVKRTGEKVFLECVQDMDHENMFWYRQDPGLGLRLIYFSYDVKMKEKGDIPEGYSVSREKKERFSLILESASTNQTSMYLCASSFPQGGYYEQYFGPGTRLTVT.

The CDR3 spells CASSDQGDEQFF. Written as DNA, the CDR3 is TGTGCCAGCAGTGACCAGGGGGATGAGCAGTTCTTC. This sequence joins TRBV9 and TRBJ2-1, with 7 nucleotides matching TRBD1. V gave up 5 bases and J gave up 8 bases; unmatched junction bases: 4. CDR3 length: 12 amino acids. Germline loops: CDR1 SGDLS, CDR2 YYNGEE.

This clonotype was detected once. The CDR3 reads CSERDGRANYGYTF. CDR3 DNA: TGCAGTGAAAGGGACGGTAGAGCTAACTATGGCTACACCTTC. The rearrangement uses TRBV20-1 and TRBJ1-2; weak D call: TRBD1 (5 bases). Trimming left V 7 bases short and J 0 bases short, with 15 bases between. Per the germline V gene, CDR1 is DFQATT and CDR2 is SNEGSKA (reference sequence). This CDR3 is 14 amino acids long.

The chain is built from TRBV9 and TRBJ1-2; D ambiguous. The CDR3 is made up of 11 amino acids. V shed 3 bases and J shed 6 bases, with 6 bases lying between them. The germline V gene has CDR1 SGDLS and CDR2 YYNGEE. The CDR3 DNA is TGTGCCAGCAGCGGTAGGGATGGCTACACCTTC. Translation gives CASSGRDGYTF.

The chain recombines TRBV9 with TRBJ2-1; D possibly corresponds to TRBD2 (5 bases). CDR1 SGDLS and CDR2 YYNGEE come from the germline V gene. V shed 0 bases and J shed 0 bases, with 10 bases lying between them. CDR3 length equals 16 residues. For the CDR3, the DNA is TGTGCCAGCAGCGTAGCTGGTAGCGACTCCTACAATGAGCAGTTCTTC. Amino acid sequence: CASSVAGSDSYNEQFF.

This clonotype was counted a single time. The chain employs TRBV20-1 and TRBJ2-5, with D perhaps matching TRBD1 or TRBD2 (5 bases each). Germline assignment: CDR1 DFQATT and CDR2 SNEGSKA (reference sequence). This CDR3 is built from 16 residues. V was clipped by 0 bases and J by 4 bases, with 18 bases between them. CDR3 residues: CSARDLRGGKGETQYF. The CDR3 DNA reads TGCAGTGCTAGAGATTTACGGGGCGGAAAAGGAGAGACCCAGTACTTC.

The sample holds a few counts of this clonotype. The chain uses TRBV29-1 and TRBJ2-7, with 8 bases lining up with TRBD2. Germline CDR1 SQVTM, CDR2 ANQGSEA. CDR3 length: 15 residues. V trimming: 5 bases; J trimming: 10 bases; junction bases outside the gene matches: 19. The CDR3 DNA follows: TGCAGCGTTCTGATAGGGCCGGGGGGGACCTATGAACAGTACTTC. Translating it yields CSVLIGPGGTYEQYF.

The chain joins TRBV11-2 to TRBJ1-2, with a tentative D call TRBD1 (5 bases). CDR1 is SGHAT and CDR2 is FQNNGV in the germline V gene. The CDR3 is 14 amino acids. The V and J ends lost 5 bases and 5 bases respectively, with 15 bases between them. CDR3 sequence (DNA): TGTGCCAGCAGCCCCGGCCGGGGGATGTATGGCTACACCTTC. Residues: CASSPGRGMYGYTF.

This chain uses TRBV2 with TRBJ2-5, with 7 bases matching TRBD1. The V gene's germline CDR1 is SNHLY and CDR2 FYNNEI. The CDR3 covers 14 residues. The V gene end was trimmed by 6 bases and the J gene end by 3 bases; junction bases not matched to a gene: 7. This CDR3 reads CASRPEDRKETQYF. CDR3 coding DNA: TGTGCCAGCAGGCCCGAGGACAGGAAAGAGACCCAGTACTTC.

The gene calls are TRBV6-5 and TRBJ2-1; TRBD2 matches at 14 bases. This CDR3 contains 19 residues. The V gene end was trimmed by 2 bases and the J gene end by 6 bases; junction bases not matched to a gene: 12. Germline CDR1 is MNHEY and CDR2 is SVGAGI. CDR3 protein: CASSYVPQVGLAGGNEQFF. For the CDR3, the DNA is TGTGCCAGCAGTTACGTTCCCCAAGTAGGACTAGCGGGAGGCAATGAGCAGTTCTTC.